One sample yielded the 16 T cell receptor beta chains listed below, sequenced in a study of blood T cell repertoires in COVID-19. Measured with immunoSEQ multiplex PCR; TCRdb has only the in-frame clones, and not every one. The table shows 90,000 to 100,000 clones, with around 86% occurring only once. The sequencing input was peripheral blood. The receptor source for this set is a man aged 50-60 years with acute or convalescent COVID-19.

The chain joins TRBV5-4 to TRBJ1-5; the D gene is possibly TRBD1 (6 bases). Trimming removed 3 bases at V and 5 bases at J, with 9 bases between. The CDR3 is 13 amino acids. Germline V lookup: CDR1 SGHNT, CDR2 YYREEE (reference sequence). CDR3 sequence (DNA): TGTGCCAGCAGCTCAAACAGGGATCAGCCCCAGCATTTT. Translation gives CASSSNRDQPQHF. Complete variable domain (other parts from reference TRBV5-4 and TRBJ1-5): ETGVTQSPTHLIKTRGQQVTLRCSSQSGHNTVSWYQQALGQGPQFIFQYYREEENGRGNFPPRFSGLQFPNYSSELNVNALELDDSALYLCASSSNRDQPQHFGDGTRLSIL.

The CDR3 DNA reads as TGTGCCAGCTCACCGATCCGAGGTGTTCTGAACACCGGGGAGCTGTTTTTT. Translating it yields CASSPIRGVLNTGELFF. The rearrangement uses TRBV18 and TRBJ2-2; D unresolved. Germline CDR1 and CDR2: KGHSH and LQKENI. V was shortened by 3 bases and J by 1 base, with 15 bases between the two germline ends. The CDR3 has 17 amino acids.

The CDR3 coding sequence is TGTGCCAGCAGCACTGGGGAGACCCTTTCAGAAAAACTGTTTTTT. Protein product: CASSTGETLSEKLFF. The rearrangement joins TRBV5-4 to TRBJ1-4; D is unclear. Germline values: CDR1 SGHNT, CDR2 YYREEE (reference sequence). V gave up 4 bases and J gave up 8 bases, with 18 bases separating them. This CDR3 comprises 15 residues.

CDR3 nucleotides: TGTGCCAGTAGTACTCACCCAGACAGAGCTCACACTGAAGCTTTCTTT. This gives the protein CASSTHPDRAHTEAFF. The chain carries TRBV19 and TRBJ1-1, with D tentatively TRBD1 (5 bases). V shed 4 bases and J shed 3 bases, with 18 bases lying between them. The CDR3 sequence is 16 residues long. The germline CDR1 and CDR2 sequences are LNHDA and SQIVND (reference sequence).

The chain combines TRBV9 with TRBJ2-3, with D possibly being TRBD1 (6 bases). Trimming removed 3 bases from V and 2 bases from J, with 16 bases in between. CDR1 is SGDLS and CDR2 is YYNGEE in the germline V gene. There are 16 residues in the CDR3. CDR3 nucleotide sequence: TGTGCCAGCAGCGCCTCAGGGGCGCGTCACACAGATACGCAGTATTTT. Its translation: CASSASGARHTDTQYF. The full variable domain, its missing parts supplied by reference TRBV9 and TRBJ2-3, is DSGVTQTPKHLITATGQRVTLRCSPRSGDLSVYWYQQSLDQGLQFLIQYYNGEERAKGNILERFSAQQFPDLHSELNLSSLELGDSALYFCASSASGARHTDTQYFGPGTRLTVL.

V usage is TRBV29-1 and J usage is TRBJ1-2, with D unresolved. Germline V gene sequence: CDR1 SQVTM, CDR2 ANQGSEA. This CDR3 is 12 amino acids long. V gave up 3 bases and J gave up 4 bases, with 9 bases separating them. CDR3: CSVDAGFYGYTF. CDR3 in DNA: TGCAGCGTTGACGCCGGGTTCTATGGCTACACCTTC.

This sequence joins TRBV7-9 and TRBJ2-1, with D tentatively TRBD2 (6 bases). The CDR3 is made up of 14 amino acids. The V end was cut by 1 base, the J end by 5 bases, with 9 bases between. In germline, CDR1 is SEHNR, CDR2 FQNEAQ (reference sequence). CDR3 DNA: TGTGCCAGCAGCTTAGGACTAGTTAACAATGAGCAGTTCTTC. Residues: CASSLGLVNNEQFF.

This rearrangement joins TRBV7-8 to TRBJ1-2; 7 nucleotides line up with TRBD1. V trimming: 4 bases; J trimming: 4 bases; junction bases outside the gene matches: 3. The CDR3 is made up of 13 amino acids. The germline CDR1 and CDR2 sequences are SGHVS and FQNEAQ. This CDR3 reads CASSSGTAYGYTF. Here the CDR3 DNA reads TGTGCCAGCAGCTCTGGGACAGCCTATGGCTACACCTTC.

V and J are TRBV19 and TRBJ2-7; the D gene is possibly TRBD1 (7 bases). V was shortened by 0 bases and J by 4 bases, with 19 bases between the two germline ends. Germline values: CDR1 LNHDA, CDR2 SQIVND (reference sequence). This CDR3 comprises 17 residues. The CDR3 sequence is CASSIDLRRAGGYEQYF. CDR3 coding DNA: TGTGCCAGTAGTATAGATCTGAGGAGGGCAGGGGGGTACGAGCAGTACTTC.

V gene TRBV29-1 combines with J gene TRBJ2-3, with TRBD2 matching 13 bases. From germline, CDR1 is SQVTM and CDR2 ANQGSEA. Trimming cost V 6 bases and J 3 bases; bases outside gene matches: 6. This CDR3 is built from 15 residues. Here the CDR3 DNA reads TGCAGCGTCGGGGGACTAGCGGGAAATACAGATACGCAGTATTTT. Residues: CSVGGLAGNTDTQYF.

V gene TRBV19 combines with J gene TRBJ2-7; the match to TRBD1 covers 7 bases. J gave up 5 bases and V 9 bases, and 13 bases lay outside the gene matches. CDR1 and CDR2 from the germline V gene are LNHDA and SQIVND (reference sequence). The CDR3 length is 14 residues. The CDR3 nucleotides read TGTGCCAGCCACCCGACCGACAGGGTCCACGAGCAGTACTTC. Protein sequence: CASHPTDRVHEQYF.

Only one count was recorded for this clone. The chain has TRBV30 and TRBJ2-1, with 12 bases aligning to TRBD2. V shed 2 bases and J 8 bases; nucleotides not matched to a gene: 4. Germline lookup yields CDR1 GTSNPN and CDR2 SVGIG (reference sequence). The CDR3 consists of 14 residues. The CDR3 DNA reads TGTGCCTGGAGTTCTAGCGGGAGGGCCCATGAGCAGTTCTTC. Translation gives CAWSSSGRAHEQFF.

This clone has just a few counts. The V gene is TRBV19, the J gene TRBJ2-1; 10 nucleotides agree with TRBD2. The germline V gene encodes CDR1 LNHDA and CDR2 SQIVND (reference sequence). This CDR3 comprises 14 residues. J was trimmed by 5 bases and V by 7 bases; bases with no gene match: 5. The CDR3 DNA follows: TGTGCCAGTACCCCACTAGCGGGAAACAATGAGCAGTTCTTC. This encodes CASTPLAGNNEQFF.

This sequence joins TRBV7-9 and TRBJ1-1; D is unresolved. This CDR3 comprises 15 residues. V was cut by 5 bases and J by 1 base, with 14 bases left in between. Germline V gene data show CDR1 as SEHNR and CDR2 as FQNEAQ (reference sequence). CDR3 coding DNA: TGTGCCAGCAGCCCCATACAGAGATGGAACACTGAAGCTTTCTTT. It codes for CASSPIQRWNTEAFF.

The chain uses TRBV6-4 and TRBJ2-3; D is ambiguous. The CDR3 is 14 amino acids. Germline V CDR1 and CDR2: MRHNA, SNTAGT. V dropped 3 bases and J dropped 8 bases, with 15 bases sitting between them. CDR3 DNA sequence: TGTGCCAGCAGTGAGAGGCAAGAAGGTGGTACGCAGTATTTT. Its translation is CASSERQEGGTQYF.

The chain employs TRBV6-5 and TRBJ1-2; perhaps TRBD1 as D (5 bases). CDR1 is MNHEY and CDR2 is SVGAGI in the germline V gene. This CDR3 region has 14 residues. V lost 6 bases and J lost 6, with 17 bases in between. CDR3: CASRMWQGGDGYTF. CDR3 coding DNA: TGTGCCAGCAGAATGTGGCAGGGAGGTGATGGCTACACCTTC.